Presented here are 4 T cell receptor beta chains from one specimen sequenced in a study of shared clonotypes between healthy human individuals. Method: immunoSEQ multiplex PCR; TCRdb's copy keeps in-frame clones and lacks some. The table shows just over 2,000,000 clones, with 85% to 95% occurring only once. The sequenced material came from naive CD4+ T cells sorted from blood. Subset defined: CD45RA+ positively selected. These receptors were obtained from a man younger than 35 in good health.

This clone showed up just once. The chain joins TRBV4-1 to TRBJ2-1; 10 bases fit TRBD2. The junction had 16 bases not matched to a gene; V was cut back by 1 base and J by 7 bases. This CDR3 region has 19 residues. Germline CDR1 reads MGHRA; CDR2 reads YSYEKL. DNA of the CDR3: TGCGCCAGCAGCCAAGTTGGGCTAGCGGGAGAAGAATGGGGGAATGAGCAGTTCTTC. Protein sequence: CASSQVGLAGEEWGNEQFF.

This chain links TRBV6-1 with TRBJ2-4; D possibly corresponds to TRBD2 (5 bases). The V gene's germline CDR1 is MNHNS and CDR2 SASEGT. The germline V and J ends were trimmed by 2 bases and 6 bases, with 11 bases remaining between them. This CDR3 is built from 14 residues. As DNA, the CDR3 is TGTGCCAGCAGTGAAAAGGGCCGGGGAAACATTCAGTACTTC. Residues: CASSEKGRGNIQYF.

The chain joins TRBV5-6 to TRBJ2-7, with TRBD2 identical over 7 bases. Trimming cost V 3 bases and J 4 bases; bases outside gene matches: 7. This CDR3 comprises 14 residues. Germline CDR1 SGHDT, CDR2 YYEEEE. The CDR3 spells CASSSDGTTYEQYF. For the CDR3, the DNA is TGTGCCAGCAGCTCAGATGGGACTACATACGAGCAGTACTTC. Full variable domain (rest looked up from reference TRBV5-6 and TRBJ2-7): DAGVTQSPTHLIKTRGQQVTLRCSPKSGHDTVSWYQQALGQGPQFIFQYYEEEERQRGNFPDRFSGHQFPNYSSELNVNALLLGDSALYLCASSSDGTTYEQYFGPGTRLTVT.

V gene TRBV10-2 combines with J gene TRBJ2-2, with D perhaps matching TRBD1 (5 bases). V lost 7 bases, J lost 10 bases, and 19 bases lay in between. Germline assignment: CDR1 WSHSY and CDR2 SAAADI. The CDR3 loop spans 14 amino acids. For the CDR3, the DNA is TGCGCCAGCAACTTCCAGGGAACACCGGCGGAGCTGTTTTTT. It codes for CASNFQGTPAELFF.